This is a list of T cell receptor beta chains from one sample in a study of molecular identifiers for immune sequencing clone quantification. TCRdb itself ran the PCR reads through MiXCR, one entry per CDR3 protein. The table includes approximately 90,000 distinct CDR3 sequences, 20% to 25% detected once. Sequences were obtained from naive CD8+ T cells from blood, with Jurkat cell RNA spiked in. Every receptor here comes from a human donor in good health. Some libraries in this study had Jurkat cell RNA spiked in. CDR3s include the opening cysteine and the closing phenylalanine or tryptophan.

v_call: TRBV29-1
cdr3_aa: CSGVAGGADAQYF

v_call: TRBV4-1
cdr3_aa: CASSLAEQGLSPEAFF

v_call: TRBV6-2/TRBV6-3
cdr3_aa: CASSYSISEQQIYVQYF

v_call: TRBV3-1
cdr3_aa: CASSQDTGNQETQYF

v_call: TRBV5-5
cdr3_aa: CASSLLAAGGSPDTQYF

v_call: TRBV28
cdr3_aa: CASSPRIAGAYEQYF

v_call: TRBV9
cdr3_aa: CASSGQGWETQYF

v_call: TRBV6-2/TRBV6-3
cdr3_aa: CASSYSNPRISGREDEQYF

v_call: TRBV24-1
cdr3_aa: CATSDAFRDSFQETQYF

v_call: TRBV29-1
cdr3_aa: CSVWTSGIEQYF

v_call: TRBV7-9
cdr3_aa: CASSSPRDYEQYF

v_call: TRBV4-2
cdr3_aa: CAASTGLAEWAKNIQYF

v_call: TRBV2
cdr3_aa: CASSRPGQGAYNEQFF

v_call: TRBV29-1
cdr3_aa: CSVELLTSGGHGGWAQYF

v_call: TRBV30
cdr3_aa: CAWSVGPGEAFF

v_call: TRBV6-2/TRBV6-3
cdr3_aa: CASSYLGRFGEQYF

v_call: TRBV15
cdr3_aa: CATSRPSSGFQEPQYF

v_call: TRBV3-1
cdr3_aa: CASSQGRVTDTQYF

v_call: TRBV29-1
cdr3_aa: CSAWANTGELFF

v_call: TRBV4-3
cdr3_aa: CASSQGGQTYEQYF

v_call: TRBV7-9
cdr3_aa: CASSSVGQTGELFF

v_call: TRBV20-1
cdr3_aa: CSARDDQRQLNQPQHF

v_call: TRBV7-9
cdr3_aa: CASSAGGPGYEQYF

v_call: TRBV6-5
cdr3_aa: CASSFGTGGLRDTQYF

v_call: TRBV6-1
cdr3_aa: CASEGRMNTEAFF

v_call: TRBV11-3
cdr3_aa: CASSPGVAGNNEQFF

v_call: TRBV4-1
cdr3_aa: CASSLKSGGSSYEQYF

v_call: TRBV27
cdr3_aa: CASSTSNSPMYYEQYF

v_call: TRBV5-6
cdr3_aa: CASSSDRTGFNTYEQYF

v_call: TRBV25-1
cdr3_aa: CASSDPPSGLYERYF

v_call: TRBV4-3
cdr3_aa: CASSQDWRENIQYF

v_call: TRBV29-1
cdr3_aa: CIVVDFLPDTHYF

v_call: TRBV6-1
cdr3_aa: CASSESGQGLAKNIQYF

v_call: TRBV27
cdr3_aa: CASGLAGELFF

v_call: TRBV12-3/TRBV12-4
cdr3_aa: CASILAGTTDTQYF

v_call: TRBV24-1
cdr3_aa: CATSDTGTREAYNVQFF

v_call: TRBV4-1
cdr3_aa: CASRGGRVTDTQYF

v_call: TRBV6-2/TRBV6-3
cdr3_aa: CASRGYEQYF

v_call: TRBV12-3/TRBV12-4
cdr3_aa: CASSLRGGSNQPQHF

v_call: TRBV19
cdr3_aa: CASSILITDTQYF

v_call: TRBV27
cdr3_aa: CASSIMPTASEAFF

v_call: TRBV29-1
cdr3_aa: CSVASGSEDEQYF

v_call: TRBV7-2
cdr3_aa: CASSLPGLGYEQYF

v_call: TRBV20-1
cdr3_aa: CGAQTSGRFEQYF

v_call: TRBV7-8
cdr3_aa: CASSLVAGVGDTQYF

v_call: TRBV29-1
cdr3_aa: CSVTSGGLTDTQYF

v_call: TRBV27
cdr3_aa: CASSLNGPTGFSSYNEQFF

v_call: TRBV9
cdr3_aa: CASSVQGLAGYQETQYF

v_call: TRBV28
cdr3_aa: CTSETASGNTIYF